What follows are 20 T cell receptor beta chains derived from one specimen sequenced in a study of cytomegalovirus exposure and HLA in healthy donors. Both 60 Vbeta primers and 13 Jbeta primers went into the PCR. Assay used: immunoSEQ multiplex PCR; TCRdb lists only in-frame clones, some missing. Here the sample spans about 200,000 clones, over 75% being singletons. The sample comprised PBMCs. These receptor sequences come from a boy under 10 years old in good health and CMV-seronegative.

This clone was observed a few times. The J gene is TRBJ2-3, the V gene TRBV7-4; the match to TRBD2 covers 9 bases. In germline, CDR1 is SGHVT, CDR2 SQSDAQ. The CDR3 runs to 15 residues. The trim removed 5 bases at V and 2 bases at J, leaving 5 bases unmatched. The CDR3 reads CASSLSGGSTDTQYF. Written as DNA, the CDR3 is TGTGCCAGCAGCCTCAGCGGGGGGTCCACAGATACGCAGTATTTT.

V gene TRBV25-1 combines with J gene TRBJ2-1; 7 bases line up with TRBD1. The CDR3 contains 15 residues. J was trimmed by 2 bases and V by 4 bases; bases with no gene match: 5. Germline V lookup: CDR1 MGHDK, CDR2 SYGVNS. The CDR3 DNA follows: TGTGCCAGCAGTGCGACCGGGACAGCCTACAATGAGCAGTTCTTC. This sequence encodes CASSATGTAYNEQFF.

The rearrangement joins TRBV5-6 to TRBJ2-1; no firm D call. This CDR3 has 11 amino acids. V lost 1 base to trimming and J lost 7 bases, with 3 bases between them. Germline assignment: CDR1 SGHDT and CDR2 YYEEEE. The CDR3 DNA reads TGTGCCAGCAGCTTGTCAAATGAGCAGTTCTTC. This translates into CASSLSNEQFF.

The chain links TRBV7-9 to TRBJ2-1; D is uncertain. CDR1 SEHNR and CDR2 FQNEAQ come from the germline V gene (reference sequence). The CDR3 is made up of 16 amino acids. Trimming cost V 1 base and J 4 bases, with 14 bases left between them. Here the CDR3 reads CASSLVGGGAYNEQFF. Here the CDR3 DNA reads TGTGCCAGCAGCTTAGTGGGTGGCGGAGCATACAATGAGCAGTTCTTC.

V and J are TRBV6-1 and TRBJ2-7; 11 bases align to TRBD1. This CDR3 region has 15 residues. V shed 1 base, J shed 4 bases, and the junction held 3 bases outside the gene matches. Germline loops: CDR1 MNHNS, CDR2 SASEGT. The DNA of the CDR3 is TGTGCCAGCAGTGAAGTAGGACAGGGGGCTTACGAGCAGTACTTC. Its translation: CASSEVGQGAYEQYF.

The rearrangement uses TRBV30 and TRBJ1-1, with D maybe TRBD1 (5 bases). The CDR3 totals 14 residues. Trimming removed 3 bases from V and 0 bases from J, with 11 bases in between. The germline gives CDR1 GTSNPN, CDR2 SVGIG (reference sequence). The CDR3 reads CAWRMTDLNTEAFF. Here the CDR3 DNA reads TGTGCCTGGAGGATGACAGATTTGAACACTGAAGCTTTCTTT.

The chain uses TRBV5-6 and TRBJ1-5; possibly TRBD1 for D (5 bases). Germline V gene data show CDR1 as SGHDT and CDR2 as YYEEEE. V was shortened by 1 base and J by 5 bases, with 25 bases between the two germline ends. The CDR3 has 19 residues. This chain's CDR3 is CASSLKPGFPTQYHQPQHF. The CDR3 region has the DNA TGTGCCAGCAGCTTGAAGCCAGGGTTTCCTACGCAATACCATCAGCCCCAGCATTTT.

Only a few counts were recorded for this clone. The chain employs TRBV10-3 and TRBJ1-2; 11 nucleotides agree with TRBD1. Germline V CDR1 and CDR2: ENHRY, SYGVKD. The junction had 7 bases not matched to a gene; V was cut back by 2 bases and J by 2 bases. This CDR3 is 17 amino acids long. The CDR3 loop is CAISEARGQGGNYGYTF. Written as DNA, the CDR3 is TGTGCCATCAGTGAGGCAAGGGGACAGGGGGGGAACTATGGCTACACCTTC.

The chain employs TRBV7-2 and TRBJ2-1; D gene ambiguous. This CDR3 contains 16 residues. Germline CDR1 reads SGHTA; CDR2 reads FQGNSA. Trimming shortened V by 1 base and J by 5 bases, and 15 bases separated the two germline ends. CDR3 protein: CASSLGYSVDNNEQFF. In nucleotides, the CDR3 is TGTGCCAGCAGCTTAGGGTATAGTGTCGATAACAATGAGCAGTTCTTC.

This chain joins TRBV30 and TRBJ1-1; 9 positions agree with TRBD1. Germline V gene data show CDR1 as GTSNPN and CDR2 as SVGIG (reference sequence). The V gene end was trimmed by 4 bases and the J gene end by 6 bases; junction bases not matched to a gene: 6. The CDR3 totals 13 residues. The CDR3 DNA is TGTGCCTGGAAATGGAACAGGGGGCCTGAAGCTTTCTTT. Translated, it gives CAWKWNRGPEAFF.

The chain couples TRBV18 to TRBJ2-1; tentative D call: TRBD2 (6 bases). The germline V gene encodes CDR1 KGHSH and CDR2 LQKENI. Deletions cut 1 base from V and 0 bases from J, with 13 bases between. The CDR3 consists of 17 residues. The CDR3 DNA reads as TGTGCCAGCTCACCACGCGGGAATCAGCTCTCCTACAATGAGCAGTTCTTC. It is translated as CASSPRGNQLSYNEQFF.

The chain combines TRBV23-1 with TRBJ1-5, with 10 bases that match TRBD1. TRBV23-1 belongs to the ORF category, with a function that is uncertain. Losses at the gene ends were 3 bases for V and 4 bases for J; bases not matched to a gene: 9. The CDR3 has 17 residues. The CDR3 is CASSHPDRGQENQPQHF. For the CDR3, the DNA is TGCGCCAGCAGTCACCCCGACAGGGGGCAAGAGAATCAGCCCCAGCATTTT.

This sequence joins TRBV30 and TRBJ1-1; no clear D. V was trimmed by 8 bases and J by 2 bases, leaving 9 bases between them. CDR1 GTSNPN and CDR2 SVGIG come from the germline V gene (reference sequence). The CDR3 consists of 11 residues. CDR3 protein: CAGEINTEAFF. The DNA for the CDR3 is TGTGCCGGAGAGATAAACACTGAAGCTTTCTTT.

This chain connects TRBV7-9 to TRBJ2-7; 8 bases map to TRBD2. V gave up 1 base and J gave up 4 bases; unmatched junction bases: 6. Germline lookup yields CDR1 SEHNR and CDR2 FQNEAQ (reference sequence). This CDR3 has 15 residues. DNA for the CDR3: TGTGCCAGCAGCTTAGTGGCGGGGGGACGGTACGAGCAGTACTTC. It translates to CASSLVAGGRYEQYF.

This clone was seen a single time. The genes are TRBV19 and TRBJ1-5; the D gene is possibly TRBD1 (6 bases). Germline CDR1 LNHDA, CDR2 SQIVND (reference sequence). Trimming removed 2 bases from V and 8 bases from J, with 10 bases in between. The CDR3 is 13 amino acids. The CDR3 DNA reads TGTGCCAGTAGTATAAACAGGGACGAGCCCCAGCATTTT. Protein product: CASSINRDEPQHF.

In regard to this clone: The junction and the germline gene differ at one end; a read error may be behind it. The chain carries TRBV7-7 and TRBJ1-1, with no clear D. The germline gives CDR1 SSHAT, CDR2 FNYEAQ (reference sequence). The CDR3 runs to 15 residues. For the CDR3, the DNA is TGTGCTAGCAGCCCGAATCCTATGGTGTCGACTGAAGCTTTCTTT. This codes for CASSPNPMVSTEAFF.

The rearrangement uses TRBV27 and TRBJ1-2; TRBD1 might be the D (6 bases). V was shortened by 6 bases and J by 8 bases, with 16 bases between the two germline ends. The CDR3 spans 13 residues. Germline CDR1 reads MNHEY; CDR2 reads SMNVEV (reference sequence). The CDR3 nucleotides are TGTGCCAGCAGCCGAGCAACAGGGTTGGGCTACACCTTC. Its translation is CASSRATGLGYTF.

The sample holds a few counts of this clone. The chain recombines TRBV11-3 with TRBJ2-1; perhaps TRBD2 as D (5 bases). V lost 1 base, J lost 3 bases, and 7 bases lay in between. The CDR3 covers 14 residues. Looked up from germline, CDR1 is SGHNT and CDR2 is YENEEA. Here the CDR3 reads CASSLGGGYNEQFF. The CDR3 nucleotides are TGTGCCAGCAGCTTAGGAGGAGGCTACAATGAGCAGTTCTTC.

The rearrangement links TRBV10-3 to TRBJ1-1; TRBD1 is a possible D gene (5 bases). The CDR3 spans 12 residues. Trimming removed 8 bases from V and 3 bases from J, with 10 bases in between. Germline values: CDR1 ENHRY, CDR2 SYGVKD. The CDR3 DNA is TGTGCCATCGGAAGGGGTGACACTGAAGCTTTCTTT. It encodes CAIGRGDTEAFF.

The chain combines TRBV5-6 with TRBJ1-2; 8 bases are shared with TRBD1. The CDR3 is made up of 19 amino acids. The V segment lost 1 base and the J segment 9 bases; nucleotides outside the gene matches: 23. CDR1 is SGHDT, CDR2 YYEEEE, per germline. CDR3: CASSLYSIAGGIGLKRYTF. CDR3 sequence (DNA): TGTGCCAGCAGCTTGTATTCTATCGCAGGGGGCATCGGGCTCAAACGCTACACCTTC.